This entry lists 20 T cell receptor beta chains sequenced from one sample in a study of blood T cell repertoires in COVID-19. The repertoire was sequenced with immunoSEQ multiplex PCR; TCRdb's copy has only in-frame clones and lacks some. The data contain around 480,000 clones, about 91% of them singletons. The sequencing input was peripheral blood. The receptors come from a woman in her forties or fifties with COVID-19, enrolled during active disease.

This CDR3 reads CATSDRGEAFF. The CDR3 DNA reads TGTGCCACCAGTGACCGGGGTGAAGCTTTCTTT. This chain uses TRBV24-1 with TRBJ1-1; no clear D gene. Trimming stripped 4 bases from V and 7 bases from J, with 6 bases between. CDR3 length: 11 amino acids. Germline V CDR1 and CDR2: KGHDR, SFDVKD.

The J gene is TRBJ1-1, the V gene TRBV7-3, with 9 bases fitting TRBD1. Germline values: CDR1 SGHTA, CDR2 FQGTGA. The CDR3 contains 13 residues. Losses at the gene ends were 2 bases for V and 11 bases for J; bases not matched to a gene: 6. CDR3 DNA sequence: TGTGCCAGCAGCTTACGACAGGGGGAACGGGCTTTCTTT. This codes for CASSLRQGERAFF. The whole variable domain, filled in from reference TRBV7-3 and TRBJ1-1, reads GAGVSQTPSNKVTEKGKYVELRCDPISGHTALYWYRQSLGQGPEFLIYFQGTGAADDSGLPNDRFFAVRPEGSVSTLKIQRTERGDSAVYLCASSLRQGERAFFGQGTRLTVV.

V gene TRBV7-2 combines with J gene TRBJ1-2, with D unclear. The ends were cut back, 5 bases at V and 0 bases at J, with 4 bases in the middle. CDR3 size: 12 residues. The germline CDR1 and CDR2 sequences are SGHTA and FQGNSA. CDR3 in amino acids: CASSPANYGYTF. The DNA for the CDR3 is TGTGCCAGCAGCCCGGCTAACTATGGCTACACCTTC.

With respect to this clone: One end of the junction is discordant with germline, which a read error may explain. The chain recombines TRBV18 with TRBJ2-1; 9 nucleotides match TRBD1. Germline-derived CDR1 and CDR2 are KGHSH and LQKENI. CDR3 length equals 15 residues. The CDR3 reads CASSPLGQGNNEQFF. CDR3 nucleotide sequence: TGTGCCAGCTCCCCACTCGGACAGGGGAACAATGAGCAGTTCTTC.

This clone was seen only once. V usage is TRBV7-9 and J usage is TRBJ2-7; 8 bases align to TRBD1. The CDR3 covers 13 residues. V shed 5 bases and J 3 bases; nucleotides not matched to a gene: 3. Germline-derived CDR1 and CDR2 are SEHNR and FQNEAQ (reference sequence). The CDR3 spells CASSPTGVYEQYF. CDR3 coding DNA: TGTGCCAGCAGCCCGACAGGGGTCTACGAGCAGTACTTC.

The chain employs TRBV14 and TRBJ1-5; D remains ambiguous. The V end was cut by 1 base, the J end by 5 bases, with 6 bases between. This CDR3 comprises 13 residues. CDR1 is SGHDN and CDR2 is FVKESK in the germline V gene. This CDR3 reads CASSQGRDQPQHF. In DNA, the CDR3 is TGTGCCAGCAGCCAAGGACGGGATCAGCCCCAGCATTTT.

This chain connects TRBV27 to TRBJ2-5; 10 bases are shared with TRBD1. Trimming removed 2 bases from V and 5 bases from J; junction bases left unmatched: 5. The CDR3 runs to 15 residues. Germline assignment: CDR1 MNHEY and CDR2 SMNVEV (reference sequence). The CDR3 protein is CASSLTPGQGETQYF. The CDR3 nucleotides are TGTGCCAGCAGTTTAACCCCGGGACAGGGGGAGACCCAGTACTTC.

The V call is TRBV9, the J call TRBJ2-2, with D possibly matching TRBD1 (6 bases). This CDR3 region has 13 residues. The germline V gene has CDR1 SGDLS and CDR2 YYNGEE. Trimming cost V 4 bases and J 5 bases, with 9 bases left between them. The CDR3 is CASSLGQTGELFF. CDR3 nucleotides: TGTGCCAGCAGCCTCGGACAGACCGGGGAGCTGTTTTTT.

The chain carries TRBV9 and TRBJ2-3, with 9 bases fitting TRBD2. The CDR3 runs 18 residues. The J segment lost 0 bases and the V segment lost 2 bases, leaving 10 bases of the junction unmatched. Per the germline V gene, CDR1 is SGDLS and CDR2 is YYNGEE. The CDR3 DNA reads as TGTGCCAGCAGCGTCCCAAGACGCGGGGGGGAGAGCACAGATACGCAGTATTTT. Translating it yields CASSVPRRGGESTDTQYF.

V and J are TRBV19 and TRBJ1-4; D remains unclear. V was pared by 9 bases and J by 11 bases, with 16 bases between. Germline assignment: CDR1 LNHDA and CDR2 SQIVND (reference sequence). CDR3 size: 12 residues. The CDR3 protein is CASGVGGGKLFF. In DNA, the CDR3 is TGTGCCAGCGGGGTTGGCGGCGGGAAACTGTTTTTT. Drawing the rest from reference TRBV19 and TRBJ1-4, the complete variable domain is DGGITQSPKYLFRKEGQNVTLSCEQNLNHDAMYWYRQDPGQGLRLIYYSQIVNDFQKGDIAEGYSVSREKKESFPLTVTSAQKNPTAFYLCASGVGGGKLFFGSGTQLSVL.

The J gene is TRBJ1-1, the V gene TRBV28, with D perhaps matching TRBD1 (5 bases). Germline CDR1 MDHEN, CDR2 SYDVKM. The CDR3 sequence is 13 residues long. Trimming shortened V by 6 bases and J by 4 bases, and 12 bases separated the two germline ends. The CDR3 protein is CASRPGGVTEAFF. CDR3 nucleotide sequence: TGTGCCAGCAGACCCGGGGGGGTCACTGAAGCTTTCTTT.

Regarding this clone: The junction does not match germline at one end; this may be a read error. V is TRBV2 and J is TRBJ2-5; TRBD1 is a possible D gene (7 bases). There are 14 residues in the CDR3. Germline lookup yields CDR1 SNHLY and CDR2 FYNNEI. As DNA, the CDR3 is TGTGCCAGCAGCGAAGCCAGGGGGGCAGAGACCCAGTACTTC. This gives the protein CASSEARGAETQYF.

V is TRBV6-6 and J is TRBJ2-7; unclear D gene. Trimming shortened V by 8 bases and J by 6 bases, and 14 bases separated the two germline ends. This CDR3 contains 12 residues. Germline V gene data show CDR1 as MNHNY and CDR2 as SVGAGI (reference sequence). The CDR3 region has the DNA TGTGCCAGCGGCCTAGTAGGAGCCGAGCAGTACTTC. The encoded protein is CASGLVGAEQYF.

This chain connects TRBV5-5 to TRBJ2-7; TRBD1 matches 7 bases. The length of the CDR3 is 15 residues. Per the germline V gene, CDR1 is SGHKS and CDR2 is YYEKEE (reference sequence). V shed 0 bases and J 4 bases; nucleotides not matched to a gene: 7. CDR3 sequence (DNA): TGTGCCAGCAGCTTGGGACAGGGTCCCCTTTACGAGCAGTACTTC. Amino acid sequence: CASSLGQGPLYEQYF. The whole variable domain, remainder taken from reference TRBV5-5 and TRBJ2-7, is DAGVTQSPTHLIKTRGQQVTLRCSPISGHKSVSWYQQVLGQGPQFIFQYYEKEERGRGNFPDRFSARQFPNYSSELNVNALLLGDSALYLCASSLGQGPLYEQYFGPGTRLTVT.

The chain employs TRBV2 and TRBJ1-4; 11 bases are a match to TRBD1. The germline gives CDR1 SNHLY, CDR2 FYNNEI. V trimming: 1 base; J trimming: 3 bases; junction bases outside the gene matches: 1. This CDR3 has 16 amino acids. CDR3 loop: CASSEGTGGSNEKLFF. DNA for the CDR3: TGTGCCAGCAGTGAAGGGACAGGGGGCTCTAATGAAAAACTGTTTTTT.

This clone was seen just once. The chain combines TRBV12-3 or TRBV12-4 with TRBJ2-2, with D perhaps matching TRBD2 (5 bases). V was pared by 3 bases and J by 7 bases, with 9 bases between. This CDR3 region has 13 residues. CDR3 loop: CASSLMGDGELFF. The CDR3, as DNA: TGTGCCAGCAGTTTGATGGGAGACGGGGAGCTGTTTTTT.

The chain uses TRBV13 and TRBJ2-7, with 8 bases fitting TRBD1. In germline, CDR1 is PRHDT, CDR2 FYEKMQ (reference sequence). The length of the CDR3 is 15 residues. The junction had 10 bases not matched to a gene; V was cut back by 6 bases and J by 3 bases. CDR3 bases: TGTGCCAGCAGGCAACAGACAGGGGCGCACTACGAGCAGTACTTC. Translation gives CASRQQTGAHYEQYF.

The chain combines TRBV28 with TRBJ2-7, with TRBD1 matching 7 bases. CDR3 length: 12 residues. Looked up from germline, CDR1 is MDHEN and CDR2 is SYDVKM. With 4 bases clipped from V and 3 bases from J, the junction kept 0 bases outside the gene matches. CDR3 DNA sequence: TGTGCCAGCAGTTACAGGGGCTACGAGCAGTACTTC. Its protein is CASSYRGYEQYF.

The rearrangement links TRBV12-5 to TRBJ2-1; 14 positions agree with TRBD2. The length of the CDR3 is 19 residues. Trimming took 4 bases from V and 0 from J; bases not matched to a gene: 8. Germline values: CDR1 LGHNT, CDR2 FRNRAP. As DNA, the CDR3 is TGTGCTAGTGGTTCGCCCGGACTAGCGGGGGGTGGCTCCTACAATGAGCAGTTCTTC. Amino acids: CASGSPGLAGGGSYNEQFF.

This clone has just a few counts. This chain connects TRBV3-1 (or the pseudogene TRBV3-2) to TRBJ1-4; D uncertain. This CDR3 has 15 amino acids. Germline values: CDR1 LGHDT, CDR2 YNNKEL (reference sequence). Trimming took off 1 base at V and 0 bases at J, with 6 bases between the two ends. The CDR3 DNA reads TGTGCCAGCAGCCAAGGGCCTGCAACTAATGAAAAACTGTTTTTT. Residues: CASSQGPATNEKLFF.